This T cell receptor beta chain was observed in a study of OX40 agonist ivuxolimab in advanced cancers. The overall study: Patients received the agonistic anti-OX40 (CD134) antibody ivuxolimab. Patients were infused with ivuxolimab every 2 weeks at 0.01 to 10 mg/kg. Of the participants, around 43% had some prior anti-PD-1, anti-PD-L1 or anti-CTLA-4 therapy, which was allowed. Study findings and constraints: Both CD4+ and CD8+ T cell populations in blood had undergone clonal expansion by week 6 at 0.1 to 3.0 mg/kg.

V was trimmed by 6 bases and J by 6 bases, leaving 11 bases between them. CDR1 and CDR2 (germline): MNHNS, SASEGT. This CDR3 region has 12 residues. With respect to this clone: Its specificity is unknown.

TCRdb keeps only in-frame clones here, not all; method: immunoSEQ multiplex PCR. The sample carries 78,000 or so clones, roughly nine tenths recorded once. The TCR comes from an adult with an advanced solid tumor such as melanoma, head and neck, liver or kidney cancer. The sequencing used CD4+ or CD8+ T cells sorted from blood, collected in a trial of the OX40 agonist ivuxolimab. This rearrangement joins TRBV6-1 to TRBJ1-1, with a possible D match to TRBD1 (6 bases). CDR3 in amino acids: CASRERGAEAFF. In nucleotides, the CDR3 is TGTGCCAGCAGGGAGAGGGGGGCTGAAGCTTTCTTT.